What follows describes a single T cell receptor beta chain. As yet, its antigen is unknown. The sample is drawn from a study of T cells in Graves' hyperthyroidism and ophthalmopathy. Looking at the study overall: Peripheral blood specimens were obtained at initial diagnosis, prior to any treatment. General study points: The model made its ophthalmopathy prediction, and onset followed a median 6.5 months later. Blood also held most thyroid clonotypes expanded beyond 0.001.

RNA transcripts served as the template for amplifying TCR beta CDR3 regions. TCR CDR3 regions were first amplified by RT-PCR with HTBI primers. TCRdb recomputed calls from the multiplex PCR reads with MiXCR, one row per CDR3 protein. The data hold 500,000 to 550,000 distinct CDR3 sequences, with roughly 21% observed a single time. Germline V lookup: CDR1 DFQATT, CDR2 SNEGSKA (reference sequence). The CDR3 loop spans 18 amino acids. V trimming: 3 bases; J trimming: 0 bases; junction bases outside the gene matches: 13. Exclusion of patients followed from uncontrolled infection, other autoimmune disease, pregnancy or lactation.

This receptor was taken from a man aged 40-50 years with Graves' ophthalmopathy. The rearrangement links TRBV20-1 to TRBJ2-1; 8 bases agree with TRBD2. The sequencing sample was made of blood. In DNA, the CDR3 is TGCAGTGCTAGTGTAGTTGGGCTAGCGGGTCTCTCCTACAATGAGCAGTTCTTC. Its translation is CSASVVGLAGLSYNEQFF.